The 19 T cell receptor beta chains in this list originate from one sample, sequenced in a study of radiotherapy plus CTLA-4 blockade in lung cancer. TCRdb's copy holds only in-frame clones and misses some; the assay was immunoSEQ multiplex PCR. The data show tens of thousands of clones, roughly 80% seen once. This specimen was peripheral blood, taken from a patient treated with radiotherapy plus ipilimumab. The receptors originated from a human donor with non-small cell lung cancer who had a complete response to radiotherapy plus ipilimumab.

The V gene is TRBV18, the J gene TRBJ1-2; maybe TRBD1 (6 bases). CDR3 length: 15 amino acids. The V end lost 3 bases, the J end lost 5 bases, and 16 bases lay between the germline ends. The germline V gene encodes CDR1 KGHSH and CDR2 LQKENI. CDR3 bases: TGTGCCAGCTCACCTACGGACAGTTTAAAATATGGCTACACCTTC. This encodes CASSPTDSLKYGYTF.

The chain has TRBV4-3 and TRBJ1-5; D ambiguous. The CDR3 totals 15 residues. Germline V lookup: CDR1 LGHNA, CDR2 YSLEER. V lost 3 bases, J lost 2 bases, and 11 bases lay in between. CDR3: CASSHRVGGNQPQHF. CDR3 bases: TGCGCCAGCAGCCACCGGGTGGGAGGCAATCAGCCCCAGCATTTT.

The chain is built from TRBV4-1 and TRBJ1-2; TRBD1 aligns across 10 bases. The CDR3 has 15 residues. V trimming: 4 bases; J trimming: 2 bases; junction bases outside the gene matches: 4. Germline CDR1 and CDR2: MGHRA and YSYEKL. CDR3: CASSPRTGGNYGYTF. DNA of the CDR3: TGCGCCAGCAGCCCTCGGACAGGGGGAAACTATGGCTACACCTTC.

The chain recombines TRBV5-1 with TRBJ2-6; D possibly corresponds to TRBD1 (5 bases). The germline V gene encodes CDR1 SGHRS and CDR2 YFSETQ. CDR3 length: 16 amino acids. With 4 bases removed from V and 0 bases from J, the gap between germline ends came to 11 bases. The CDR3 here is CASSKQENSGANVLTF. The CDR3 DNA is TGCGCCAGCAGCAAACAGGAAAACTCTGGGGCCAACGTCCTGACTTTC.

This chain links TRBV29-1 with TRBJ2-7; TRBD1 agrees at 7 bases. Germline V gives CDR1 SQVTM, CDR2 ANQGSEA. V trimming: 4 bases; J trimming: 3 bases; junction bases outside the gene matches: 9. The CDR3 runs to 14 residues. The CDR3 bases are TGCAGCGTTGCTCCTGACAGGGCAGTCTACGAGCAGTACTTC. This codes for CSVAPDRAVYEQYF.

The chain employs TRBV19 and TRBJ2-3; 10 bases align to TRBD1. This CDR3 has 14 residues. Germline CDR1 reads LNHDA; CDR2 reads SQIVND (reference sequence). J gave up 6 bases and V 10 bases, and 10 bases lay outside the gene matches. The CDR3: CATAKGQGRDTQYF. The CDR3 nucleotides are TGTGCCACCGCCAAGGGACAGGGGAGGGATACGCAGTATTTT.

The rearrangement uses TRBV7-2 and TRBJ2-4; D gene uncertain. The CDR3 is 13 amino acids. V was trimmed by 4 bases and J by 8 bases, leaving 12 bases between them. The germline gives CDR1 SGHTA, CDR2 FQGNSA. The CDR3 DNA reads as TGTGCCAGCAGCTCCTCCCTGGCAGACATTCAGTACTTC. It is translated as CASSSSLADIQYF.

In nucleotides, the CDR3 is TGTGCCAGCAGGGGGGACAGCTACGAGCAGTACGTC. Translated: CASRGDSYEQYV. The chain combines TRBV6-6 with TRBJ2-7; 7 nucleotides match TRBD1. V gave up 6 bases and J gave up 3 bases; unmatched junction bases: 2. This CDR3 is built from 12 residues. Germline CDR1 is MNHNY and CDR2 is SVGAGI (reference sequence).

The genes are TRBV7-9 and TRBJ2-7; D gene unclear. Deletions cut 1 base from V and 2 bases from J, with 9 bases between. The CDR3 consists of 14 residues. The germline gives CDR1 SEHNR, CDR2 FQNEAQ (reference sequence). DNA for the CDR3: TGTGCCAGCAGCTTAGGTAGCAGCGCCTACGAGCAGTACGTC. This translates into CASSLGSSAYEQYV.

CDR3 sequence (DNA): TGTGCCAGCAGCGCCCCCGGACAGACAGAGACTTATGGCTACACCTTC. This codes for CASSAPGQTETYGYTF. The V and J genes are TRBV21-1 and TRBJ1-2; the table's D call TRBD1 went unverified against the DNA. TRBV21-1 is shown as a pseudogene. The CDR3 sequence is 16 residues long.

This clone was seen once. This rearrangement joins TRBV29-1 to TRBJ1-2; weak D call: TRBD1 (6 bases). The V and J ends lost 6 bases and 2 bases respectively, with 13 bases between them. The CDR3 runs 13 residues. The germline gives CDR1 SQVTM, CDR2 ANQGSEA. In DNA, the CDR3 is TGCAGCGTAGAACCGGACAGAAACTATGGCTACACCTTC. Protein: CSVEPDRNYGYTF.

This clone came up once. The rearrangement links TRBV19 to TRBJ2-3, with D perhaps matching TRBD2 (6 bases). The CDR3 extends over 18 amino acids. Germline CDR1 is LNHDA and CDR2 is SQIVND (reference sequence). Trimming took off 3 bases at V and 3 bases at J, with 22 bases between the two ends. CDR3 protein: CASSIGGMRNGGTDTQYF. CDR3 bases: TGTGCCAGTAGTATCGGGGGTATGAGAAACGGAGGGACAGATACGCAGTATTTT. Using reference TRBV19 and TRBJ2-3 for the parts outside the CDR3, the full variable domain is DGGITQSPKYLFRKEGQNVTLSCEQNLNHDAMYWYRQDPGQGLRLIYYSQIVNDFQKGDIAEGYSVSREKKESFPLTVTSAQKNPTAFYLCASSIGGMRNGGTDTQYFGPGTRLTVL.

The genes are TRBV9 and TRBJ1-5; D call uncertain. Germline V lookup: CDR1 SGDLS, CDR2 YYNGEE. The CDR3 consists of 15 residues. V shed 0 bases and J shed 0 bases, with 7 bases lying between them. The CDR3 nucleotides are TGTGCCAGCAGCGTAGATCCCCTTAGCAATCAGCCCCAGCATTTT. This gives the protein CASSVDPLSNQPQHF.

This clone showed up just a few times. This rearrangement joins TRBV6-1 to TRBJ1-2; D might be TRBD1 (5 bases). V was pared by 7 bases and J by 8 bases, with 14 bases between. The CDR3 totals 12 residues. Germline CDR1 is MNHNS and CDR2 is SASEGT. The CDR3 DNA reads TGTGCCAGCACGAAGAGGAGGGGCGGCTACACCTTC. Residues: CASTKRRGGYTF.

This chain links TRBV19 with TRBJ1-2, with 7 bases fitting TRBD1. The V gene end was trimmed by 5 bases and the J gene end by 5 bases; junction bases not matched to a gene: 11. This CDR3 comprises 15 residues. CDR1 is LNHDA and CDR2 is SQIVND in the germline V gene (reference sequence). CDR3 loop: CASSPGPGGQYGYTF. The DNA of the CDR3 is TGTGCCAGTAGTCCCGGGCCAGGGGGACAGTATGGCTACACCTTC.

CDR3 region: CASSPQTGNQPQHF. The CDR3 DNA reads as TGTGCCAGCTCACCACAAACAGGAAATCAGCCCCAGCATTTT. The gene calls are TRBV18 and TRBJ1-5; D is perhaps TRBD1 (5 bases). The CDR3 has 14 residues. V was shortened by 1 base and J by 4 bases, with 8 bases between the two germline ends. CDR1 KGHSH and CDR2 LQKENI come from the germline V gene.

This clone was detected only a few times. This sample also contains other DNA sequences that code for the same CDR3. V is TRBV18 and J is TRBJ2-3; perhaps TRBD1 as D (5 bases). The CDR3 is 14 residues long. V lost 0 bases to trimming and J lost 3 bases, with 7 bases between them. The germline CDR1 and CDR2 sequences are KGHSH and LQKENI. This CDR3 reads CASSPPSGTDTQYF. The CDR3 DNA is TGTGCCAGCTCACCACCCTCAGGGACAGATACGCAGTATTTT.

In its sample, this clone was seen once. The J gene is TRBJ1-6, the V gene TRBV5-1; 7 positions match TRBD1. Germline V CDR1 and CDR2: SGHRS, YFSETQ. J gave up 5 bases and V 4 bases, and 6 bases lay outside the gene matches. The CDR3 sequence is 15 residues long. The CDR3: CASSAGTDNNSPLHF. The CDR3 DNA is TGCGCCAGCAGCGCCGGGACAGATAATAATTCACCCCTCCACTTT.

The V gene is TRBV18, the J gene TRBJ2-5; possibly TRBD1 for D (6 bases). Germline lookup yields CDR1 KGHSH and CDR2 LQKENI. The CDR3 has 14 residues. The V end lost 2 bases, the J end lost 1 base, and 8 bases lay between the germline ends. The CDR3 reads CASSPAGVQETQYF. The CDR3 nucleotides read TGTGCCAGCTCACCAGCAGGGGTCCAAGAGACCCAGTACTTC.